The clone carrying this T cell receptor (beta chain) has at least ten counts. These data belong to a study of CD8 T cells in ankylosing spondylitis. TCRdb redid the calling of the 5' RACE reads with MiXCR, one entry per CDR3 protein. The data contain some 220,000 distinct CDR3 sequences, approximately 8% of them seen just once; the ten biggest clones take up 4% to 5%. Germline-derived CDR1 and CDR2 are LGHDT and YNNKEL (reference sequence). The CDR3 extends over 15 amino acids. The V segment lost 4 bases and the J segment 12 bases; nucleotides outside the gene matches: 13. The genes are TRBV3-1 and TRBJ2-3; the match to TRBD1 covers 10 bases. The sample taken for sequencing was blood, either unsorted or a sorted T cell fraction (not recorded which). The receptor comes from a female donor with ankylosing spondylitis or in good health (not recorded which). For the CDR3, the DNA is TGTGCCAGCAGCCCCACCGGACAGGGGGTCAACCGCCAGTATTTT. This translates into CASSPTGQGVNRQYF.